The T cell receptor (beta chain) under discussion was sequenced for a study of T cell repertoires in cytomegalovirus infection. Overall study context: Recently identified HLA-C-restricted and well-studied HLA-B-restricted CMV epitopes were used. Study-level results: HLA-C-restricted CMV-specific TCR beta clonotypes were dominant in the ex vivo response.

Trimming took 4 bases from V and 1 from J, leaving 11 bases between them. Germline-derived CDR1 and CDR2 are DFQATT and SNEGSKA (reference sequence). This CDR3 comprises 14 residues. Via MiXCR, TCRdb re-called the reads, giving one row per CDR3 protein. This table has hundreds of thousands of distinct CDR3 sequences, roughly a third appearing once. As to this clonotype: Its cognate antigen is unknown.

Sequenced material: cultured PBMCs, taken from culture after CMV antigen stimulation. The origin of this receptor is a human donor in good health (CMV status not recorded). Some clones in this sample may be carry-over from other donors' samples. The rearrangement uses TRBV20-1 and TRBJ1-5, with D perhaps matching TRBD1 (6 bases). The CDR3 here is CSANSGESNQPQHF. The CDR3 DNA is TGCAGTGCTAATTCAGGGGAAAGCAATCAGCCCCAGCATTTT.